This entry features one TCR beta chain sequence. Its antigen is unknown. The entry originates in a study of CD8+ T cells in alopecia areata. Background on the study: Patients received oral tofacitinib, 5 to 10 mg twice daily, for moderate-to-severe alopecia areata. The share of scalp area affected provided the severity score for treated patients.

Study-level points and caveats: Compared with normal scalp, lesional scalp had higher clonality and more expanded CD8+ clones.

Stated treatment: oral pan-JAK inhibitor, 5-10 mg twice daily. Alopecia areata patients provided lesional scalp punch biopsies and peripheral blood, both collected for the study. The CDR3 extends over 14 amino acids. Unmatched junction bases numbered 9, after V lost 7 bases and J lost 5 bases. In germline, CDR1 is SQVTM, CDR2 ANQGSEA. cDNA prepared by RNA extraction and subsequent reverse transcription served as the template for sequencing. Using immunoSEQ multiplex PCR, the repertoire was profiled, and TCRdb retains in-frame clones only, with some absent. The sample holds 150,000 to 200,000 clones, under 80% seen once.

This TCR came from a human donor with alopecia areata. This chain links TRBV29-1 with TRBJ2-3, with TRBD1 matching 10 bases. Here the sequenced sample was CD4+ T cells sorted from blood, taken at roughly week 49, from a patient treated with tofacitinib. The CDR3 reads CSATLGQGGDTQYF. The CDR3 DNA sequence: TGCAGCGCCACACTAGGACAGGGGGGAGATACGCAGTATTTT.